Listed here are 17 T cell receptor beta chains from one sample, sequenced in a study of vaccination and CD4 T cells after COVID-19. Sequence data for DNA of cultured CD4+ T cells were generated by the Oncomine TCR Beta short-read assay. TCRdb reanalysed the PCR reads using MiXCR and keeps one entry per CDR3 protein. Seen here are approximately 9,300 distinct CDR3 sequences, about 64% observed once, and the top ten hold roughly a quarter. The treatment was: approximately 9-day PBMC culture with coronavirus spike peptide pools or control peptides (ViraFEST assay). These receptors' antigens are unknown. Material for sequencing was CD4+ T cells from blood, cultured in vitro. The receptors come from a human donor who had recovered from COVID-19.

The genes are TRBV28 and TRBJ2-2; no definite D call. The CDR3 runs 15 residues. Trimming cost V 3 bases and J 1 base, with 9 bases left between them. Germline assignment: CDR1 MDHEN and CDR2 SYDVKM. For the CDR3, the DNA is TGTGCCAGCAGTTTTCCCGGTTGGAACACCGGGGAGCTGTTTTTT. Its translation is CASSFPGWNTGELFF.

The chain has TRBV6-1 and TRBJ2-3; D ambiguous. CDR1 MNHNS and CDR2 SASEGT come from the germline V gene. V was clipped by 2 bases and J by 3 bases, with 6 bases between them. This CDR3 is built from 13 residues. Here the CDR3 DNA reads TGTGCCAGCAGTGAAAAGGCAACAGATACGCAGTATTTT. As protein: CASSEKATDTQYF.

The chain uses TRBV19 and TRBJ2-3; D unclear. Deletions cut 5 bases from V and 2 bases from J, with 11 bases between. The V gene's germline CDR1 is LNHDA and CDR2 SQIVND (reference sequence). There are 14 residues in the CDR3. The CDR3 DNA reads as TGTGCCAGTAGTCCCCGCGCGTACACAGATACGCAGTATTTT. This sequence encodes CASSPRAYTDTQYF.

In nucleotides, the CDR3 is TGCAGTGCTAGACCGGGACAGGAACCCTACGAGCAGTACTTC. This gives the protein CSARPGQEPYEQYF. V is TRBV20-1 and J is TRBJ2-7; 8 positions match TRBD1. The CDR3 runs 14 residues. V trimming: 2 bases; J trimming: 2 bases; junction bases outside the gene matches: 5. In germline, CDR1 is DFQATT, CDR2 SNEGSKA (reference sequence).

V usage is TRBV7-9 and J usage is TRBJ2-7; D is ambiguous. CDR1 and CDR2 (germline): SEHNR, FQNEAQ (reference sequence). The length of the CDR3 is 12 residues. Between the trimmed V and J ends, which lost 5 bases and 2 bases, there was a span of 7 bases. The CDR3 region is CASSRGTYEQYF. The DNA for the CDR3 is TGTGCCAGCAGCCGTGGAACCTACGAGCAGTACTTC.

CDR3 nucleotide sequence: TGTGCCAGCAGTTTATTATCAGGGTCGGACGAGCAGTACTTC. Its translation: CASSLLSGSDEQYF. The chain combines TRBV27 with TRBJ2-7; weak D call: TRBD1 (5 bases). The CDR3 spans 14 residues. Trimming took 1 base from V and 5 from J, leaving 12 bases between them. Germline assignment: CDR1 MNHEY and CDR2 SMNVEV (reference sequence).

The chain combines TRBV2 with TRBJ1-5; 8 nucleotides align to TRBD1. V lost 8 bases and J lost 7; bases outside the gene matches: 7. Per germline, CDR1 SNHLY and CDR2 FYNNEI. The length of the CDR3 is 13 residues. CDR3 sequence (DNA): TGTGCCAGCGAAGGACAGGGAGGCCAGCCCCAGCATTTT. Residues: CASEGQGGQPQHF.

The gene calls are TRBV20-1 and TRBJ2-5; possibly TRBD1 or TRBD2 for D (5 bases each). The CDR3 runs 13 residues. Germline CDR1 and CDR2: DFQATT and SNEGSKA (reference sequence). V was trimmed by 5 bases and J by 4 bases, leaving 14 bases between them. The CDR3 sequence: CSASGSKGETQYF. The CDR3 nucleotides are TGCAGTGCTTCAGGGAGTAAAGGAGAGACCCAGTACTTC.

The J gene is TRBJ2-1, the V gene TRBV20-1; 7 nucleotides match TRBD2. There are 14 residues in the CDR3. CDR1 is DFQATT, CDR2 SNEGSKA, per germline (reference sequence). The ends lost 4 bases at V and 0 bases at J; junction bases unmatched: 3. The CDR3: CSAKRTSSYNEQFF. CDR3 DNA: TGCAGTGCTAAGCGGACTAGCTCCTACAATGAGCAGTTCTTC.

V gene TRBV25-1 combines with J gene TRBJ1-1; no reliable D call. The CDR3 is made up of 11 amino acids. Germline CDR1 is MGHDK and CDR2 is SYGVNS. Trimming removed 5 bases at V and 7 bases at J, with 8 bases between. CDR3 sequence (DNA): TGTGCCAGCAGTCCAAGAGGTGAAGCTTTCTTT. Translating gives CASSPRGEAFF.

There are a few counts of this clonotype. The V and J genes are TRBV18 and TRBJ2-7; no clear D gene. The CDR3 runs to 14 residues. Germline-derived CDR1 and CDR2 are KGHSH and LQKENI. V lost 2 bases and J 5 bases, leaving 13 bases between the germline ends. This CDR3 is CASSPDLSIHEQYF. The CDR3 coding sequence is TGTGCCAGCTCACCAGATTTAAGCATCCACGAGCAGTACTTC.

The V and J genes are TRBV5-4 and TRBJ1-6; D ambiguous. CDR1 and CDR2 from the germline V gene are SGHNT and YYREEE (reference sequence). The CDR3 consists of 16 residues. Trimming cost V 3 bases and J 0 bases, with 10 bases left between them. CDR3 region: CASSSGGSSYNSPLHF. The CDR3 coding sequence is TGTGCCAGCAGCTCGGGCGGCAGCTCCTATAATTCACCCCTCCACTTT.

The chain uses TRBV20-1 and TRBJ1-5; no firm D call. Germline V gene lookup returns CDR1 DFQATT and CDR2 SNEGSKA (reference sequence). The germline V and J ends were trimmed by 1 base and 7 bases, with 11 bases remaining between them. The CDR3 has 13 amino acids. This chain's CDR3 is CSARAGYRQPQHF. As DNA, the CDR3 is TGCAGTGCTAGAGCGGGTTATAGACAGCCCCAGCATTTT.

This clonotype appeared once. DNA of the CDR3: TGCAGTGCCCCAAGGGGATATGGCTACACCTTC. Its translation is CSAPRGYGYTF. The chain carries TRBV20-1 and TRBJ1-2; perhaps TRBD1 as D (5 bases). Germline assignment: CDR1 DFQATT and CDR2 SNEGSKA (reference sequence). The V and J ends lost 6 bases and 5 bases respectively, with 10 bases between them. This CDR3 region has 11 residues.

This clonotype was counted a single time. V is TRBV6-5 and J is TRBJ2-7; tentative D call: TRBD2 (5 bases). V dropped 4 bases and J dropped 0 bases, with 10 bases sitting between them. Looked up from germline, CDR1 is MNHEY and CDR2 is SVGAGI. The CDR3 has 14 amino acids. CDR3 sequence: CASSSSGDSYEQYF. The CDR3 nucleotides are TGTGCCAGCAGTTCAAGCGGAGACTCCTACGAGCAGTACTTC.

CDR3 protein: CASHADRSGYTF. In nucleotides, the CDR3 is TGTGCCAGCCACGCGGACAGGTCTGGCTACACCTTC. This chain joins TRBV21-1 and TRBJ1-2; the table's D call of TRBD1 was not tested on the DNA. TRBV21-1 represents a pseudogene. The CDR3 contains 12 residues.

Within the sample, this clonotype is large. This sequence joins TRBV6-1 and TRBJ2-7, with D maybe TRBD1 (5 bases). The CDR3 sequence is 13 residues long. CDR1 and CDR2 (germline): MNHNS, SASEGT. Between the trimmed V and J ends, which lost 6 bases and 6 bases, there was a span of 15 bases. The CDR3 sequence: CASRFQGGGEQYF. CDR3 nucleotide sequence: TGTGCCAGCAGATTCCAGGGCGGCGGCGAGCAGTACTTC.